Sequencing of this T cell receptor beta chain was carried out in a study of T cells after yellow fever vaccination. Study in general: Preparation used SMART-Seq v4 Ultra Low Input for the low-cell-number fractions.

The germline CDR1 and CDR2 sequences are DFQATT and SNEGSKA (reference sequence). CDR3 length: 14 residues. Trimming removed 3 bases from V and 2 bases from J; junction bases left unmatched: 3. TCRdb analysed the 5' RACE reads with MiXCR anew, one entry per CDR3 protein. The table records some 220,000 distinct CDR3 sequences, under 3.5% of them present only once. Notes on this clonotype: What it binds is not known.

Study-wide results and caveats: The secondary response was weaker, and its peak arrived faster, on day 5 versus 15. Just a small share of clonotypes turned up in the CD4 compartment as well as the CD8 compartment. Within FACS-sorted repertoires, abundant clonotypes contaminating from the bulk population could be present.

The material was CD4+ T cells sorted from PBMCs, obtained 10 days after the yellow fever booster vaccination. The chain combines TRBV20-1 with TRBJ2-3; 9 bases are shared with TRBD2. The source of this sequence is a man between 18 and 35 years old who received the YFV17D yellow fever vaccine. In nucleotides, the CDR3 is TGCAGTGCTAGCCCTAGCGGGGACACAGATACGCAGTATTTT. Residues: CSASPSGDTDTQYF.